Below are 19 T cell receptor beta chains sequenced from a single sample in a study of cytomegalovirus exposure and HLA in healthy donors. Both 60 Vbeta primers and 13 Jbeta primers went into the PCR. Data came from immunoSEQ multiplex PCR; TCRdb stores just in-frame clones and leaves some out. The sample consists of approximately 100,000 clones, 60% to 80% of them appearing once. Sequencing was done on a sample of PBMCs. These receptors all come from a young woman in good health and CMV-seropositive.

The sample holds a few counts of this clone. The chain has TRBV5-1 and TRBJ1-4; TRBD1 aligns across 7 bases. Germline V gene lookup returns CDR1 SGHRS and CDR2 YFSETQ. CDR3 length: 14 amino acids. V shed 4 bases and J 5 bases; nucleotides not matched to a gene: 5. The CDR3 nucleotides read TGCGCCAGCAGCCTCACAGGGGACAATGAAAAACTGTTTTTT. Its protein product is CASSLTGDNEKLFF.

The J gene is TRBJ2-1, the V gene TRBV6-5; D is undetermined. Trimming took 0 bases from V and 6 from J, leaving 15 bases between them. CDR1 and CDR2 (germline): MNHEY, SVGAGI. This CDR3 spans 16 amino acids. CDR3 protein: CASSYSIVGSRNEQFF. The CDR3 DNA is TGTGCCAGCAGTTACTCGATCGTCGGTAGCCGCAATGAGCAGTTCTTC.

A word on this clone: The sample contains more than one DNA sequence encoding this CDR3. This sequence joins TRBV7-2 and TRBJ2-1, with TRBD2 identical over 9 bases. The CDR3 has 15 amino acids. Germline CDR1 is SGHTA and CDR2 is FQGNSA. The trim removed 4 bases at V and 4 bases at J, leaving 5 bases unmatched. For the CDR3, the DNA is TGTGCCAGCAGCTCCACTAGCGGGCCATACAATGAGCAGTTCTTC. Residues: CASSSTSGPYNEQFF.

This chain links TRBV5-1 with TRBJ2-3; 7 bases align to TRBD2. The germline V gene encodes CDR1 SGHRS and CDR2 YFSETQ. This CDR3 has 16 residues. Trimming cost V 3 bases and J 5 bases; bases outside gene matches: 12. The CDR3 DNA reads TGCGCCAGCAGCTCCTTCGGGGGAGGGCCTGGAGATACGCAGTATTTT. Residues: CASSSFGGGPGDTQYF.

J is TRBJ1-2 and V is TRBV6-5; 9 positions match TRBD1. V lost 6 bases and J lost 3; bases outside the gene matches: 2. The germline V gene has CDR1 MNHEY and CDR2 SVGAGI. CDR3 length: 13 amino acids. Here the CDR3 reads CASSRQGDYGYTF. The DNA of the CDR3 is TGTGCCAGCAGCCGACAGGGGGACTATGGCTACACCTTC.

The V gene is TRBV11-2, the J gene TRBJ2-2; 10 nucleotides agree with TRBD2. Germline V lookup: CDR1 SGHAT, CDR2 FQNNGV. The junction had 7 bases not matched to a gene; V was cut back by 5 bases and J by 4 bases. The CDR3 spans 16 residues. CDR3 nucleotides: TGTGCCAGCAGCCATAAGCGGGGGGGGCTCACCGGGGAGCTGTTTTTT. Protein: CASSHKRGGLTGELFF.

This clone showed up just once. The rearrangement joins TRBV11-2 to TRBJ2-2, with 8 bases matching TRBD2. Trimming at V came to 1 base and at J to 7 bases, leaving 5 bases not matched to a gene. Germline V gives CDR1 SGHAT, CDR2 FQNNGV. The CDR3 runs to 15 residues. The CDR3 nucleotides are TGTGCCAGCAGCTTAGGACTAGCGCGAAACGGGGAGCTGTTTTTT. Protein sequence: CASSLGLARNGELFF.

The chain carries TRBV19 and TRBJ2-3; tentatively, D is TRBD2 (6 bases). The CDR3 has 14 residues. Per germline, CDR1 LNHDA and CDR2 SQIVND (reference sequence). Trimming took 5 bases from V and 2 from J, leaving 11 bases between them. The CDR3: CASSGAGTTDTQYF. CDR3 nucleotides: TGTGCCAGTAGTGGAGCGGGTACCACAGATACGCAGTATTTT.

The V and J genes are TRBV4-1 and TRBJ2-1, with TRBD2 matching over 8 bases. There are 17 residues in the CDR3. The V segment lost 0 bases and the J segment 3 bases; nucleotides outside the gene matches: 7. Looked up from germline, CDR1 is MGHRA and CDR2 is YSYEKL. The CDR3 loop reads CASSQDVSGSYYNEQFF. CDR3 DNA: TGCGCCAGCAGCCAAGATGTGAGCGGGAGTTACTACAATGAGCAGTTCTTC.

The chain couples TRBV30 to TRBJ2-7; 8 bases line up with TRBD1. J lost 5 bases, V lost 1 base, and 4 bases had no gene match. CDR3 length: 13 residues. Germline V CDR1 and CDR2: GTSNPN, SVGIG (reference sequence). The CDR3 protein is CAWSEGQGHEQYF. The DNA of the CDR3 is TGTGCCTGGAGTGAAGGACAGGGACACGAGCAGTACTTC.

The V call is TRBV6-6, the J call TRBJ1-2; D gene uncertain. V shed 7 bases and J shed 2 bases, with 11 bases lying between them. CDR1 and CDR2 from the germline V gene are MNHNY and SVGAGI (reference sequence). The CDR3 is 13 residues long. DNA for the CDR3: TGTGCCAGCACTACCTTATCCAACTATGGCTACACCTTC. Its translation: CASTTLSNYGYTF.

The chain recombines TRBV2 with TRBJ2-2; D unresolved. The V and J ends lost 2 bases and 6 bases respectively, with 10 bases between them. The CDR3 loop spans 14 amino acids. Looked up from germline, CDR1 is SNHLY and CDR2 is FYNNEI. CDR3 residues: CASSESRQAGELFF. CDR3 DNA: TGTGCCAGCAGTGAATCTCGCCAGGCCGGGGAGCTGTTTTTT.

The V gene is TRBV19, the J gene TRBJ2-5; D call uncertain. The CDR3 is made up of 11 amino acids. From germline, CDR1 is LNHDA and CDR2 SQIVND (reference sequence). The V end was cut by 7 bases, the J end by 3 bases, with 6 bases between. The CDR3 bases are TGTGCCAGTATGTCCAAAGAGACCCAGTACTTC. Protein sequence: CASMSKETQYF. The whole variable domain, remainder taken from reference TRBV19 and TRBJ2-5, is DGGITQSPKYLFRKEGQNVTLSCEQNLNHDAMYWYRQDPGQGLRLIYYSQIVNDFQKGDIAEGYSVSREKKESFPLTVTSAQKNPTAFYLCASMSKETQYFGPGTRLLVL.

This clone has just a few counts. This chain uses TRBV5-4 with TRBJ2-7, with 11 bases identical to TRBD2. The length of the CDR3 is 16 residues. J gave up 3 bases and V 4 bases, and 9 bases lay outside the gene matches. The germline V gene has CDR1 SGHNT and CDR2 YYREEE (reference sequence). The CDR3 bases are TGTGCCAGCAGCCCCGGGACTAGCGGTAACGGCTACGAGCAGTACTTC. This gives the protein CASSPGTSGNGYEQYF.

This chain links TRBV4-1 with TRBJ1-2; D is undetermined. CDR1 is MGHRA, CDR2 YSYEKL, per germline. Between the trimmed V and J ends, which lost 1 base and 4 bases, there was a span of 19 bases. The CDR3 consists of 17 residues. CDR3 sequence: CASSQAPSPPPGYGYTF. The CDR3 DNA sequence: TGCGCCAGCAGCCAAGCGCCCTCACCGCCCCCGGGCTATGGCTACACCTTC.

The chain carries TRBV5-1 and TRBJ1-1, with TRBD1 matching 8 bases. The V and J ends lost 0 bases and 5 bases, in that order; junction bases with no gene match: 27. In germline, CDR1 is SGHRS, CDR2 YFSETQ. This CDR3 spans 22 amino acids. CDR3 nucleotides: TGCGCCAGCAGCTTGGCCAAAGGACAGGGTGATAAGAAAGGGGGAGGGGAAACTGAAGCTTTCTTT. It is translated as CASSLAKGQGDKKGGGETEAFF.

In the case of this clone: This same CDR3 is encoded by further DNA sequences in the sample. This sequence joins TRBV5-1 and TRBJ2-1; 7 nucleotides match TRBD1. The trim removed 4 bases at V and 5 bases at J, leaving 0 bases unmatched. The CDR3 contains 12 residues. CDR1 SGHRS and CDR2 YFSETQ come from the germline V gene. The CDR3 DNA reads as TGCGCCAGCAGCCAGGGGGACAATGAGCAGTTCTTC. Its translation: CASSQGDNEQFF.

The chain has TRBV4-1 and TRBJ2-3; D unclear. V was trimmed by 0 bases and J by 6 bases, leaving 10 bases between them. CDR1 MGHRA and CDR2 YSYEKL come from the germline V gene. This CDR3 is 14 amino acids long. The CDR3 sequence is CASSQDPGSDTQYF. CDR3 DNA sequence: TGCGCCAGCAGCCAAGATCCGGGTTCGGATACGCAGTATTTT.

In this sample, this clone turned up once. This chain uses TRBV10-3 with TRBJ2-1; 10 bases fit TRBD2. The J segment lost 6 bases and the V segment lost 2 bases, leaving 10 bases of the junction unmatched. The CDR3 is made up of 17 amino acids. The germline V gene encodes CDR1 ENHRY and CDR2 SYGVKD. CDR3 protein: CAISEPPTSGSGNEQFF. CDR3 DNA: TGTGCCATCAGTGAGCCACCGACTAGCGGGTCTGGCAATGAGCAGTTCTTC.